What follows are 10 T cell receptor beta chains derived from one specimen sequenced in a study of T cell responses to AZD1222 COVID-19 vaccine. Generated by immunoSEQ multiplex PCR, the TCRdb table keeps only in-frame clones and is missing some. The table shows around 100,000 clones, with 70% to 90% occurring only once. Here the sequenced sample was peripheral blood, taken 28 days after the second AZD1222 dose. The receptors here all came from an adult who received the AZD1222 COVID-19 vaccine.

The CDR3 sequence is CASSESSGEDQPQHF. The CDR3 nucleotides are TGCGCCAGCAGTGAGTCTTCAGGGGAGGATCAGCCCCAGCATTTT. The rearrangement joins TRBV10-2 to TRBJ1-5, with D possibly being TRBD1 (6 bases). V was trimmed by 0 bases and J by 5 bases, leaving 11 bases between them. The germline gives CDR1 WSHSY, CDR2 SAAADI. The CDR3 totals 15 residues.

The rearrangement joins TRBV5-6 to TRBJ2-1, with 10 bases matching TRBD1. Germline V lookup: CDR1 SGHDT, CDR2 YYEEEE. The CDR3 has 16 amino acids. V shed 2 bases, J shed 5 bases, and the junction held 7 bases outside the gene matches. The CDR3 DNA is TGTGCCAGCAGCTTAAGCGGGACAGGGGTGGACAATGAGCAGTTCTTC. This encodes CASSLSGTGVDNEQFF.

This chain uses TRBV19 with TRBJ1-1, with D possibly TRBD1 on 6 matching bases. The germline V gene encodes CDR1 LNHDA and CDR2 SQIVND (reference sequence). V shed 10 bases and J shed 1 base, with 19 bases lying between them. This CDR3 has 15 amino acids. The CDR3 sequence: CATLVGGARNTEAFF. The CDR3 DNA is TGTGCCACCCTCGTCGGGGGGGCCCGGAACACTGAAGCTTTCTTT.

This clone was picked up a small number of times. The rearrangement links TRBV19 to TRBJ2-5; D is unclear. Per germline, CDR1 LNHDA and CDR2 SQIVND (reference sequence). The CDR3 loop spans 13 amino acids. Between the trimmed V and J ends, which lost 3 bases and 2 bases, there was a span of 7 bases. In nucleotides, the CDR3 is TGTGCCAGTAGTATCTCAGCTCAAGAGACCCAGTACTTC. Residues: CASSISAQETQYF.

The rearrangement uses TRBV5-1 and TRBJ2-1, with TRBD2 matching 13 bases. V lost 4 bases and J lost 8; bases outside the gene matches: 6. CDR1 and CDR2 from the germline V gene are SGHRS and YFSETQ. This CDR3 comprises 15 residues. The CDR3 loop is CASSLTSGGAHEQFF. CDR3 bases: TGCGCCAGCAGCCTTACTAGCGGGGGGGCCCATGAGCAGTTCTTC.

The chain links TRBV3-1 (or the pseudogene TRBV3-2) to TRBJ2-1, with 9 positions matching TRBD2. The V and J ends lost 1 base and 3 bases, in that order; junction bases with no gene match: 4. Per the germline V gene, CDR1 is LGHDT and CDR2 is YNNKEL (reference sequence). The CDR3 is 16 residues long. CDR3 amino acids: CASSQVFSGGYNEQFF. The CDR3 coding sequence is TGTGCCAGCAGCCAAGTTTTTAGCGGGGGCTACAATGAGCAGTTCTTC.

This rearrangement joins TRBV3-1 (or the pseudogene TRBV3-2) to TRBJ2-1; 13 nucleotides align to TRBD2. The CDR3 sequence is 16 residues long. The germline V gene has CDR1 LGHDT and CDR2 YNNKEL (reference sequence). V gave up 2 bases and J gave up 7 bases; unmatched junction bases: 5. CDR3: CASSQTGTSGVNEQFF. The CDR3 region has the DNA TGTGCCAGCAGCCAAACCGGGACTAGCGGGGTGAATGAGCAGTTCTTC.

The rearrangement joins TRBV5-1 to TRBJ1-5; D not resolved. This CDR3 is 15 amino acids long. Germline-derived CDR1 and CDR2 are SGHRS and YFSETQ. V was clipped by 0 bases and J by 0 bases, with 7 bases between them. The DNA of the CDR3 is TGCGCCAGCAGCTTGGACTCGAGTAGCAATCAGCCCCAGCATTTT. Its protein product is CASSLDSSSNQPQHF.

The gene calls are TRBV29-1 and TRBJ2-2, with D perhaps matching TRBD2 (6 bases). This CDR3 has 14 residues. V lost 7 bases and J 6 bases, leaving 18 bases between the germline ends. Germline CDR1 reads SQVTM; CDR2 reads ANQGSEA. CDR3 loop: CSARETSGSGELFF. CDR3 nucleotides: TGCAGCGCCAGAGAGACTAGTGGCTCCGGGGAGCTGTTTTTT.

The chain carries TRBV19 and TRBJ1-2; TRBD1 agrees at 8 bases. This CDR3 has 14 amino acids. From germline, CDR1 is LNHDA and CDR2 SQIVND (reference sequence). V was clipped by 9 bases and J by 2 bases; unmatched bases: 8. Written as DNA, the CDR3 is TGTGCCAGCAAGACAGGGGCGATGAACTATGGCTACACCTTC. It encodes CASKTGAMNYGYTF.